A selection of T cell receptor beta chains follows, all from one sample in a study of response to subunit inactivated influenza vaccine. TCRdb called the RT-PCR reads again in MiXCR, with one record for every CDR3 protein. The profile shows roughly 650,000 distinct CDR3 sequences, about a sixth of them singletons. The sequenced sample was PBMCs from blood, obtained 12 days after vaccination. These receptor sequences come from a middle-aged man who received an inactivated influenza vaccine. The CDR3 runs from the conserved cysteine through the conserved F or W. D genes are given only for firm matches. A clone size is listed for some rows: how often the clone was seen (once, few, many), or a class if it is expanded.

D gene,J gene,V gene,clone size,CDR3 protein,CDR3 DNA
NA,TRBJ2-1,TRBV6-1,NA,CASSENDSTYEQFF,TGTGCCAGCAGTGAAAATGACAGCACCTACGAGCAGTTCTTC
NA,TRBJ1-2,TRBV12-3/TRBV12-4,NA,CASSSLGGARDYGYTF,TGTGCCAGCAGTTCCCTCGGGGGGGCGAGGGACTATGGCTACACCTTC
TRBD2,TRBJ2-4,TRBV7-2,few,CASSPPGLAQNIQYF,TGTGCCAGCAGTCCTCCGGGACTAGCCCAAAACATTCAGTACTTC
TRBD2,TRBJ2-1,TRBV20-1,NA,CSASLAGSFNEQFF,TGCAGTGCTAGTTTAGCGGGGTCGTTCAATGAGCAGTTCTTC
NA,TRBJ1-5,TRBV15,NA,CATSREGPQPQHF,TGTGCCACCAGCAGAGAGGGGCCTCAGCCCCAGCATTTT
NA,TRBJ1-4,TRBV15,NA,CATSRVQTNEKLFF,TGTGCCACCAGCAGAGTACAGACTAATGAAAAACTGTTTTTT
NA,TRBJ2-1,TRBV12-3/TRBV12-4,NA,CASTFEYSYNEQFF,TGTGCCAGTACCTTCGAGTACTCCTACAATGAGCAGTTCTTC
NA,TRBJ2-5,TRBV6-2/TRBV6-3,NA,CASSHQGPGETQYF,TGTGCCAGCAGTCATCAGGGACCTGGGGAGACCCAGTACTTC
NA,TRBJ1-2,TRBV5-1,many,CASSLDPGRYGDGYTF,TGCGCCAGCAGCTTGGATCCAGGGAGGTATGGCGATGGCTACACCTTC
NA,TRBJ2-3,TRBV20-1,NA,CSSNRDAGTDTQYF,TGCAGTTCGAACCGGGACGCAGGCACAGATACGCAGTATTTT
NA,TRBJ2-1,TRBV2,many,CASVIGIGSYNEQFF,TGTGCCAGCGTAATAGGGATCGGCTCCTACAATGAGCAGTTCTTC
NA,TRBJ2-7,TRBV19,NA,CASSMGLAVYEQYF,TGTGCCAGTAGTATGGGTCTAGCCGTCTACGAGCAGTACTTC
TRBD1,TRBJ2-7,TRBV20-1,NA,CSAHGGTGSEQYF,TGCAGTGCTCACGGCGGGACAGGGAGTGAGCAGTACTTC
TRBD1,TRBJ2-6,TRBV3-1,few,CASSQATGTLSGANVLTF,TGTGCCAGCAGCCAAGCGACAGGGACCCTCTCTGGGGCCAACGTCCTGACTTTC
TRBD2,TRBJ2-1,TRBV7-2,NA,CASSLVLGLALDNEQFF,TGTGCCAGCAGCTTAGTATTGGGACTAGCACTCGACAATGAGCAGTTCTTC
TRBD2,TRBJ2-7,TRBV6-1,few,CASSSSGSSYEQYF,TGTGCCAGCAGCTCGAGCGGGAGCTCCTACGAGCAGTACTTC
TRBD1,TRBJ2-4,TRBV6-5,NA,CASSSGTDYLAKNIQYF,TGTGCCAGCAGTTCCGGGACAGATTATCTAGCCAAAAACATTCAGTACTTC
TRBD2,TRBJ2-1,TRBV28,many,CASSQSGGAYNEQFF,TGTGCCAGCAGCCAGTCGGGGGGGGCCTACAATGAGCAGTTCTTC